Given below is one T cell receptor (beta chain) in context. Its target is unknown. MiXCR, applied by TCRdb to the 5' RACE reads, yields one record per CDR3 protein. The sample records more than 1.5 million distinct CDR3 sequences, about 32% being singletons. This specimen comes from a study of identical twins. The study, taken as a whole, reports: Researchers reported weaker excess twin sharing in beta out-of-frame sequences.

The length of the CDR3 is 17 residues. The J segment lost 9 bases and the V segment lost 5 bases, leaving 12 bases of the junction unmatched. CDR1 is PRHDT, CDR2 FYEKMQ, per germline (reference sequence). The sequence was obtained from a newborn girl in good health. The V and J genes are TRBV13 and TRBJ2-1, with 14 bases lining up with TRBD2. Source material: cord blood. For the CDR3, the DNA is TGTGCCAGCAGCCTAACGCTGACTAGCGGGAGGGGCGTTGAGCAGTTCTTC. Translated, it gives CASSLTLTSGRGVEQFF. Combining the CDR3 with reference TRBV13 and TRBJ2-1 gives the whole variable domain AAGVIQSPRHLIKEKRETATLKCYPIPRHDTVYWYQQGPGQDPQFLISFYEKMQSDKGSIPDRFSAQQFSDYHSELNMSSLELGDSALYFCASSLTLTSGRGVEQFFGPGTRLTVL.